This TCR beta chain came from a study of cytomegalovirus exposure and HLA in healthy donors (dated by TCRdb to the late 2010s). In the study overall: In an earlier analysis of roughly 590 of the donors, roughly 300 Gb of sequence data and 117 million unique TCR beta sequences from roughly 200 million T cells were reported. Approximately 310 gigabases of sequencing data and 91 million or so unique TCR sequences made up an early release that covered several hundred HLA-typed donors. The genetic ancestry cluster associated with self-reported Caucasian donors included about 84% of the 398 genotyped donors. The study aimed to test whether signatures of past pathogen exposure could be identified by cataloging public T cell receptors. The study used immunosequencing to profile the T cell repertoires of approximately 690 subjects and linked those repertoires to cytomegalovirus serostatus. A separate validation cohort of roughly 110 different subjects was used in addition to the approximately 700-subject first cohort. To predict cytomegalovirus infection status, the study combined high-throughput TCR immunosequencing, statistical association of individual TCRs with disease status, and machine learning. A later analysis re-examined previously published TCR beta repertoires from just over 650 donors and added high-resolution HLA genotyping to investigate patterns of TCR occurrence. Rather than drawing on any new phenotypic data, the later analysis identified candidate immune exposures from TCR beta sequences and the way those sequences occurred across donors. In an earlier analysis of 587 of the donors, high-throughput TCR beta sequencing was used to judge whether each TCR beta V gene segment behaved as functional or pseudogenic. Donor age, sex, ethnicity and CMV serostatus were compiled alongside the repertoire data. A later genetic analysis took genome-wide SNP genotypes for 398 of the 666 donors and used that subset as a discovery cohort. Every repertoire in the discovery cohort had been generated on one and the same sequencing platform. HLA typing covered class I and class II loci at four-digit resolution. The number of donors typed differed by locus, with about 629-640 for A, B, C, DRB1 and DQB1, around 520 for DQA1, nearly 610 for DPA1, and some 450 for DPB1. Four to six DR-DQ haplotypes were handled as single units for association and clustering, since linkage in the cohort was strong. Among about 400 genotyped donors of the cohort, an average of roughly 230,000 unique TCR beta nucleotide sequences was sequenced per donor, of which about 19% were non-productive.

The cohort was made up of about 610 healthy bone marrow donors. All cohort members were sampled while nominally healthy, although unrecorded immune exposures were likely present. The donor was CMV seronegative and was included in the group of a few hundred seronegative cohort members. Every donor gave a peripheral blood sample, and the peripheral blood mononuclear cells from that sample were used for TCR beta sequencing. The Qiagen DNeasy Blood Extraction Kit was used to extract genomic DNA from the blood cell samples. The library was prepared using the immunoSEQ multiplex PCR assay. The multiplex PCR relied on a mix of 60 forward primers for TCR Vbeta segments and 13 reverse primers for TCR Jbeta segments. The CDR3 region of rearranged TCR beta genes was amplified from genomic DNA by a multiplex PCR assay. On the Illumina HiSeq System, the amplified TCR beta libraries were sequenced as 87-base-pair reads. The paper's data handling went like this. In a later analysis, tens of millions of unique TCR beta chains were counted across the 690 or so repertoires, and approximately 9.9 million of these chains were shared by at least two donors. Raw reads were error-corrected and collapsed into unique sequences with a nearest-neighbor algorithm that merged closely related sequences to remove PCR and sequencing errors. Alignment of CDR3 sequences to IMGT reference sequences was used to assign V, D and J gene segments. Each retained sequence needed at least a six-nucleotide match to both a V gene segment and a J gene segment. A rearrangement was called productive if the CDR3 had no stop codons and remained in frame with V and J, and every other rearrangement was called non-productive. Following IMGT convention, CDR3 was defined as the stretch from the second conserved V-encoded cysteine to the conserved J-encoded phenylalanine. The earlier analysis of about 530 of the donors excluded any sequence lacking an unambiguous match to a single V gene segment. An earlier analysis of 500 to 700 of the donors classified V segments as functional when productive rearrangements were above 56.7% and as segregating when the standard deviation between donors was above 5%. To diagnose cytomegalovirus status from the catalog of TCR beta chain sequences, a statistical classification framework was built. In a later analysis, V and J genes were assigned by comparing TCR nucleotide sequences against IMGT/GENE-DB human TR gene sequences. The TCRdist pipeline was used in a later analysis to assign CDR3 sequences and most-parsimonious VDJ recombination scenarios. A later analysis defined each TCR beta chain by its CDR3 amino acid sequence plus V-gene family, and excluded reads lacking a unique V-gene family. As a way to deal with suspected cross-contamination and a sequencing artifact, a later analysis dropped 592 nucleotide sequences that were highly shared and had low generation probability. In a later analysis, a clonal expansion index was calculated for each public chain from normalized within-repertoire ranks of inferred template counts. In a later analysis, generation probabilities were computed with a VDJ recombination model fitted to out-of-frame rearrangements, and the resulting probabilities were checked against IGoR. Hypergeometric tests were used in a later analysis to score TCR-TCR, TCR-HLA and TCR-CMV co-occurrence, with a repertoire-size bias correction applied to the TCR pairs. False discovery rates were estimated in a later analysis by permuting HLA or CMV assignments 20 times. In a later analysis, co-occurring TCRs were grouped with DBSCAN, and TCRdist sequence similarity was added when clustering was performed within HLA-allele-positive subsets. Repertoires with fewer than 30,000 or more than 120,000 public chains, plus five repertoires with anomalous nucleotide sharing, were excluded from co-occurrence clustering. Entries here come from immuneACCESS through TCRdb and include only in-frame sequences with V and J called. Some clones fail to appear in such tables; in the studies checked, an unresolved V gene covers under half of the shortfall, and the cause of the remainder is unknown. That table furnishes V, J and clone size, whereas the DNA furnished D and trimming. Here the sample has about 180,000 clones; around 78% occur a single time. The ten top clones hold about 1.5% of the sample.

Of note for this clone: No cognate antigen has been identified for it. No base-level quality is on record; no much larger clone is a single base apart.

The germline V gene sets CDR1 to SGHVS and CDR2 to FQNEAQ. The CDR3 holds 14 amino acids from the cysteine to the phenylalanine. The sequence is cut down to CDR3 DNA, 42 bases in frame from base 1. V was cut back by 6 bases and J by 2 bases, leaving a gap of 11 bases between them. Broad study findings and their caveats: A later analysis found that TCR association rates varied across HLA loci, with DRB1 alleles showing the most associated TCRs and HLA-C alleles the fewest. The presence/absence analyses assumed that sequencing depth was roughly uniform across donors, and that assumption may not be true. In a later analysis, HLA-associated TCR beta chains showed more clonal expansion and lower generation probabilities than non-associated chains that were equally common. A group of highly shared sequence variants was considered likely to be a technical artifact of the sequencing pipeline. When HLA alleles, especially DR and DQ, strongly co-occurred, attributing TCR associations to individual alleles was difficult. Most TCR sequences were observed very rarely across donors, whereas some public TCRs were present in many individuals. A further reported finding was that TCR beta sequences accurately predicted the HLA-A and HLA-B alleles for most subjects in the first cohort. In a later analysis, most CMV-associated TCR beta chains were found to appear HLA-restricted, with HLA associations seemingly driven largely by CMV exposure. It was suggested by the authors that the approach could potentially be generalized to other disease states and immunological phenotypes. Broadly in line with IMGT annotations, most TCR beta V segments showed up in productive rearrangements about 87% or about 30% of the time in an earlier analysis of some 590 of the donors. An association between a missense DCLRE1C variant and V-gene and J-gene trimming of TCR beta chains was found in a later genetic analysis and replicated in an independent cohort. According to a later analysis, parvovirus B19, influenza, CMV and Epstein-Barr virus appeared linked to several top co-occurrence clusters. Because HLA typing was missing for some donors at each locus, association tests included only the typed subset. In vitro tests confirmed that a few of the cytomegalovirus-associated TCR beta chains recognize cytomegalovirus antigens. In a later analysis, some 17,000 TCR beta sequences were associated with specific HLA alleles at a false discovery rate of 0.05. The classifier was reported to diagnose cytomegalovirus status with high specificity and sensitivity in both the original cohort and the validation cohort. In this cohort, only TCR beta chains were sequenced, and detectable features were limited by the absence of alpha or paired-chain data. In a later genetic analysis, fewer N-insertions in productive TCRs were reported among donors in an Asian-associated ancestry cluster than the roughly 700-donor mean. Correlated functional status among segregating V segments might be attributable to linkage disequilibrium, but an unknown experimental factor could not be ruled out. Because counts were too low, about 15 rarely observed V segments, including chromosome 9 orphons, were left out of the earlier analysis of 587 of the donors. A total of 150 or so TCR beta chains were listed by the study as associated with cytomegalovirus. Some IMGT-functional V segments, including TRBV6-2 and TRBV6-3, could not be told apart with the 87-base-pair reads, so those segments were excluded. Immune exposure information for the cohort was limited to CMV serostatus.

In this chain, TRBV7-8 is recombined with TRBJ1-3; the D gene is perhaps TRBD1, from 6 matching bases. The sequencing input was PBMCs. The clonotype was recovered from a man between 18 and 29 years old in good health and CMV-seronegative. The DNA sequence follows: TGTGCCAGCAGGCCTACAGGGACTGGAAACACCATATATTTT. This is translated as CASRPTGTGNTIYF.